The 23 T cell receptor beta chains below were found in one sample sequenced in a study of blood T cells in healthy people across ages. Combining a sample-barcoded 5' primer with a J-beta primer mix, a second PCR ran for 7 to 11 cycles. TCRdb called the 5' RACE reads again in MiXCR, with one record for every CDR3 protein. The table lists 780,000 or so distinct CDR3 sequences, 20% to 25% of them singletons. In addition, the sample was reused for a study of T cells of mothers and their children.

Material for sequencing was blood. These receptors originate from a boy younger than 18 in good health.

Details on this clonotype: One end of the junction is discordant with germline, which a read error may explain. The rearrangement links TRBV7-3 to TRBJ2-2; TRBD2 matches at 12 bases. This CDR3 is 16 amino acids long. CDR1 is SGHTA, CDR2 FQGTGA, per germline. Here the CDR3 reads CAGSFLAGGLTGELFF. The CDR3 nucleotides are TGTGCCGGCAGCTTCCTAGCGGGGGGGCTGACCGGGGAGCTGTTTTTT.

This clonotype was picked up one time. The V and J genes are TRBV11-2 and TRBJ1-2, with TRBD1 identical over 10 bases. V was clipped by 5 bases and J by 14 bases; unmatched bases: 11. This CDR3 contains 13 residues. CDR1 and CDR2 from the germline V gene are SGHAT and FQNNGV. The CDR3 loop is CASSPKRDRGGTF. Written as DNA, the CDR3 is TGTGCCAGCAGCCCGAAGAGGGACAGGGGAGGGACCTTC.

This clonotype occurred many times. The chain is built from TRBV5-1 and TRBJ2-2, with D perhaps being TRBD1 or TRBD2 (5 bases each). The CDR3 length is 13 residues. The germline V gene has CDR1 SGHRS and CDR2 YFSETQ. Trimming cost V 5 bases and J 1 base, with 6 bases left between them. This CDR3 reads CASRGENTGELFF. As DNA, the CDR3 is TGCGCCAGCAGGGGGGAGAACACCGGGGAGCTGTTTTTT.

For this clonotype: The germline gene is not matched at one end of the junction; a read error may be the cause. This chain connects TRBV10-3 to TRBJ1-1, with D possibly being TRBD1 (6 bases). Germline lookup yields CDR1 ENHRY and CDR2 SYGVKD. This CDR3 has 13 amino acids. CDR3 amino acids: CTISLTGNTEAFF. CDR3 nucleotides: TGTACCATCAGTCTGACAGGTAACACTGAAGCTTTCTTT.

In this sample, this clonotype turned up a few times. The chain recombines TRBV5-1 with TRBJ2-7; D is unclear. The V gene lost 4 bases and the J gene lost 2 bases, with 4 bases spanning the gap. Germline V CDR1 and CDR2: SGHRS, YFSETQ. The CDR3 contains 11 residues. In nucleotides, the CDR3 is TGCGCCAGCAGCCCCCCCTACGAGCAGTACTTC. It translates to CASSPPYEQYF.

This sequence joins TRBV20-1 and TRBJ2-7, with D possibly matching TRBD2 (6 bases). The V end lost 3 bases, the J end lost 3 bases, and 15 bases lay between the germline ends. The CDR3 spans 14 residues. Germline-derived CDR1 and CDR2 are DFQATT and SNEGSKA (reference sequence). In nucleotides, the CDR3 is TGCAGTGCTAGGGAGGGAGCGGTTTTCTACGAGCAGTACTTC. Translating it yields CSAREGAVFYEQYF.

The chain carries TRBV11-2 and TRBJ2-3, with a weak D call TRBD2 (5 bases). The CDR3 length is 15 residues. With 1 base removed from V and 3 bases from J, the gap between germline ends came to 11 bases. Per the germline V gene, CDR1 is SGHAT and CDR2 is FQNNGV. CDR3 protein: CASSLASTGTDTQYF. In nucleotides, the CDR3 is TGTGCCAGCAGCTTAGCGTCTACGGGGACAGATACGCAGTATTTT.

There are a few counts of this clonotype. The gene calls are TRBV9 and TRBJ2-5, with D unclear. The germline V gene encodes CDR1 SGDLS and CDR2 YYNGEE. Trimming stripped 4 bases from V and 0 bases from J, with 7 bases between. The CDR3 runs to 13 residues. As DNA, the CDR3 is TGTGCCAGCAGCCCAACGTACCAAGAGACCCAGTACTTC. Translation: CASSPTYQETQYF.

V is TRBV7-9 and J is TRBJ2-3; unclear D gene. The CDR3 sequence is 13 residues long. V lost 5 bases to trimming and J lost 0 bases, with 6 bases between them. CDR1 is SEHNR and CDR2 is FQNEAQ in the germline V gene (reference sequence). The chain's CDR3 is CASSADSTDTQYF. The DNA for the CDR3 is TGTGCCAGCAGCGCGGACAGCACAGATACGCAGTATTTT.

The chain recombines TRBV7-2 with TRBJ1-2; D remains ambiguous. Trimming took off 1 base at V and 5 bases at J, with 11 bases between the two ends. CDR1 and CDR2 from the germline V gene are SGHTA and FQGNSA. The CDR3 runs to 14 residues. The CDR3 sequence is CASSLDLLEYGYTF. CDR3 DNA sequence: TGTGCCAGCAGCTTAGATTTATTAGAATATGGCTACACCTTC.

This clonotype was detected only a few times. The rearrangement links TRBV9 to TRBJ2-7; no definite D call. V dropped 0 bases and J dropped 0 bases, with 7 bases sitting between them. Germline lookup yields CDR1 SGDLS and CDR2 YYNGEE. CDR3 length equals 14 residues. CDR3 loop: CASSVAASSYEQYF. The DNA for the CDR3 is TGTGCCAGCAGCGTAGCGGCGAGCTCCTACGAGCAGTACTTC. The full variable domain, completed using reference TRBV9 and TRBJ2-7, is DSGVTQTPKHLITATGQRVTLRCSPRSGDLSVYWYQQSLDQGLQFLIQYYNGEERAKGNILERFSAQQFPDLHSELNLSSLELGDSALYFCASSVAASSYEQYFGPGTRLTVT.

V gene TRBV29-1 combines with J gene TRBJ2-3; D is perhaps TRBD1 (5 bases). Per the germline V gene, CDR1 is SQVTM and CDR2 is ANQGSEA. CDR3 length equals 12 residues. V was cut by 8 bases and J by 2 bases, with 11 bases left in between. The CDR3 DNA follows: TGCAGCTTAGGACACCTCACAGATACGCAGTATTTT. Translated: CSLGHLTDTQYF.

V and J are TRBV7-2 and TRBJ2-5, with TRBD1 identical over 7 bases. Germline values: CDR1 SGHTA, CDR2 FQGNSA. V was pared by 4 bases and J by 3 bases, with 5 bases of the junction left unmatched. The length of the CDR3 is 14 residues. The CDR3 sequence is CASSSNRGKETQYF. In nucleotides, the CDR3 is TGTGCCAGCAGCTCGAACAGGGGAAAAGAGACCCAGTACTTC.

The table lists this clonotype with a few counts. This chain connects TRBV4-2 to TRBJ2-5; D is uncertain. The ends were cut back, 1 base at V and 2 bases at J, with 17 bases in the middle. Germline CDR1 and CDR2: LGHNA and YNFKEQ. CDR3 length: 17 amino acids. The CDR3 here is CASSQGPDRDIQETQYF. In nucleotides, the CDR3 is TGTGCCAGCAGCCAAGGACCGGATCGCGACATTCAAGAGACCCAGTACTTC.

J is TRBJ2-5 and V is TRBV12-3 or TRBV12-4, with TRBD2 matching over 9 bases. The tail of the sequence fits TRBJ2-1 better, so the J call may be wrong. CDR3 length equals 17 residues. The CDR3 spells CASRPPTGTSSRDEQFF. The CDR3, as DNA: TGTGCCAGCAGGCCCCCCACCGGGACTAGCAGTCGCGATGAGCAGTTCTTC.

This clonotype appeared a single time. J is TRBJ2-3 and V is TRBV6-2 or TRBV6-3, with TRBD2 matching over 7 bases. This CDR3 is 14 amino acids long. Germline V gene sequence: CDR1 MNHEY, CDR2 SVGEGT. J gave up 6 bases and V 5 bases, and 8 bases lay outside the gene matches. CDR3 bases: TGTGCCAGCAGTCCCGGGCGGGGGAGTGATACGCAGTATTTT. Its protein product is CASSPGRGSDTQYF.

The V gene is TRBV6-5, the J gene TRBJ1-1, with unresolved D. Trimming left V 5 bases short and J 7 bases short, with 17 bases between. In germline, CDR1 is MNHEY, CDR2 SVGAGI. This CDR3 has 14 residues. The chain's CDR3 is CASSPSPTGIEAFF. CDR3 DNA: TGTGCCAGCAGTCCTTCCCCCACCGGGATTGAAGCTTTCTTT.

This clonotype was found a few times. The genes are TRBV1 and TRBJ2-1; TRBD2 is taken as the D call from the table, unchecked against the DNA. TRBV1 corresponds to a pseudogene. The CDR3 is 14 amino acids. CDR3 sequence (DNA): TGCACCAGCAGCGGACTAGCGGGTGACAATGAGCAGTTCTTC. It yields the protein CTSSGLAGDNEQFF.

This chain joins TRBV2 and TRBJ2-5, with a possible D match to TRBD1 (5 bases). V shed 1 base and J shed 1 base, with 16 bases lying between them. This CDR3 is built from 17 residues. Germline values: CDR1 SNHLY, CDR2 FYNNEI. The CDR3 coding sequence is TGTGCCAGCAGTGAAGTCAGGGTTCCCCTGGGCCAAGAGACCCAGTACTTC. This codes for CASSEVRVPLGQETQYF. Using reference TRBV2 and TRBJ2-5 for the parts outside the CDR3, the full variable domain is EPEVTQTPSHQVTQMGQEVILRCVPISNHLYFYWYRQILGQKVEFLVSFYNNEISEKSEIFDDQFSVERPDGSNFTLKIRSTKLEDSAMYFCASSEVRVPLGQETQYFGPGTRLLVL.

The J gene is TRBJ1-2, the V gene TRBV7-2; D gene uncertain. The CDR3 is 13 residues long. Trimming cost V 4 bases and J 4 bases, with 10 bases left between them. Germline values: CDR1 SGHTA, CDR2 FQGNSA. CDR3 sequence reads: CASSWELGYGYTF. The CDR3 DNA reads TGTGCCAGCAGCTGGGAATTAGGCTATGGCTACACCTTC.

This clonotype appeared a few times. At one of its ends the junction is not consistent with the germline gene, which may arise from a read error. V and J are TRBV7-9 and TRBJ1-1, with 7 nucleotides matching TRBD1. Looked up from germline, CDR1 is SEHNR and CDR2 is FQNEAQ (reference sequence). CDR3 size: 16 residues. In DNA, the CDR3 is TGCGCCAGCAGCCCTCCCCCCGGGACAGAGAACACTGAAGCTTTCTTT. Translating gives CASSPPPGTENTEAFF. The variable domain in full, with the rest retrieved from reference TRBV7-9 and TRBJ1-1, is DTGVSQNPRHKITKRGQNVTFRCDPISEHNRLYWYRQTLGQGPEFLTYFQNEAQLEKSRLLSDRFSAERPKGSFSTLEIQRTEQGDSAMYLCASSPPPGTENTEAFFGQGTRLTVV.

The chain is built from TRBV25-1 and TRBJ1-6; weak D call: TRBD1 (6 bases). This CDR3 is 15 amino acids long. V lost 3 bases and J lost 11, with 17 bases in between. CDR1 MGHDK and CDR2 SYGVNS come from the germline V gene. The CDR3 sequence is CASSDLDRLTTPLHF. As DNA, the CDR3 is TGTGCCAGCAGTGACCTAGACAGGTTGACGACACCCCTCCACTTT.

The rearrangement uses TRBV29-1 and TRBJ2-7; D tentatively fits TRBD1 or TRBD2 (6 bases each). Germline assignment: CDR1 SQVTM and CDR2 ANQGSEA. Trimming removed 5 bases from V and 3 bases from J, with 20 bases in between. The CDR3 extends over 15 amino acids. The CDR3 sequence: CSVQGRGTSNYEQYF. The CDR3 DNA sequence: TGCAGCGTTCAAGGGCGCGGGACATCGAACTACGAGCAGTACTTC.